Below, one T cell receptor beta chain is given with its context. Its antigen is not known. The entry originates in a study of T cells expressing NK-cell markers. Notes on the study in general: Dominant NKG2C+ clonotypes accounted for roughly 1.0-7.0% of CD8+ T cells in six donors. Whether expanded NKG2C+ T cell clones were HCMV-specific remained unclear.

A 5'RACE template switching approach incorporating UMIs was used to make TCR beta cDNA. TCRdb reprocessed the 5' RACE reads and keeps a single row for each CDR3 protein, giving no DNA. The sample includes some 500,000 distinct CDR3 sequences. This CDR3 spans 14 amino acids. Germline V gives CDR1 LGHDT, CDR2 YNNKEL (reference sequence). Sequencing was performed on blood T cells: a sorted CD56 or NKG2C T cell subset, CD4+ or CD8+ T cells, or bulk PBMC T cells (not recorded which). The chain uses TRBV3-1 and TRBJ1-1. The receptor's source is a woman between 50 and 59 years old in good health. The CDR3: CASSQSGLHTEAFF.